This paragraph reports one TCR beta chain. The antigen remains unidentified. The data derive from a study of shared clonotypes between healthy human individuals. Turning to the study itself: The study drew on a couple of women and three men aged 18 to 49 as donors.

Recent vaccinations or acute infections were absent in the healthy HIV-negative adult donors. This CDR3 has 15 amino acids. V was shortened by 5 bases and J by 2 bases, with 13 bases between the two germline ends. CDR1 is MDHEN, CDR2 SYDVKM, per germline. Clones were read by immunoSEQ multiplex PCR, and TCRdb kept only the in-frame ones, dropping some. Of about 2.4 million clones listed, more than 85% are singletons. Study outcomes and limitations: In general, naive subsets displayed greater estimated richness than memory subsets did. Genetic and exposure-history diversity was limited by the few donors.

This receptor was identified in a man aged 18 to 29 in good health. Some clones in this sample may be carry-over from other donors' samples. Sequencing was done on a sample of naive CD4+ T cells from PBMCs. The subset is: CD45RA+ positively selected. This chain links TRBV28 with TRBJ1-5; no clear D. CDR3 region: CASSPWVKGNQPQHF. DNA of the CDR3: TGTGCCAGCAGTCCATGGGTTAAGGGCAATCAGCCCCAGCATTTT.